The count of the clone carrying this T cell receptor (beta chain) is one. Its antigen remains unknown. Whether given at about 4 or about 12 weeks, second doses were pooled. The data were taken from a study of T cell responses to AZD1222 COVID-19 vaccine. The repertoire was sequenced with immunoSEQ multiplex PCR; TCRdb's copy has only in-frame clones and lacks some. The sample yields around 150,000 clones, roughly 90% seen once. The CDR3 sequence is 14 residues long. Germline loops: CDR1 SGHTA, CDR2 FQGNSA. V lost 5 bases and J lost 3, with 14 bases in between. General observations from the study: Seropositivity was recorded at baseline in only a handful of AZD1222 recipients. Donor demographics were predominantly white British with a female majority; clonal diversity may be underestimated. Vaccine-associated CD4 TCRs spanned spike, dominant at 160-218 and 743-854.

This receptor was taken from an adult who received the AZD1222 COVID-19 vaccine. V and J are TRBV7-2 and TRBJ2-7, with D unresolved. Sequenced here: peripheral blood, sampled 28 days after the second AZD1222 dose. CDR3 bases: TGTGCCAGCAGCCGTTCCCACATGAGCTACGAGCAGTACTTC. Encoded protein: CASSRSHMSYEQYF.